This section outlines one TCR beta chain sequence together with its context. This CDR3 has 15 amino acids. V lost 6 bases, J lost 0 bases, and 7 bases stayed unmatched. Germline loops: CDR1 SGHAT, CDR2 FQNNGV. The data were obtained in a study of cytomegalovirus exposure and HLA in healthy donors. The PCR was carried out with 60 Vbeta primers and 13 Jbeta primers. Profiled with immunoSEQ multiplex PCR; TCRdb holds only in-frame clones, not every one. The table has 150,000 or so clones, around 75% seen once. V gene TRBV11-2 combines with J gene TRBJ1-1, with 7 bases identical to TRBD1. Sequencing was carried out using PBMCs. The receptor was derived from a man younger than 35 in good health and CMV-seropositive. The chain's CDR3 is CASRSYRGVNTEAFF. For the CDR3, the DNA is TGTGCCAGCAGGTCATACAGGGGAGTGAACACTGAAGCTTTCTTT.